This TCR beta chain originates from a study of beta chain features in type 1 diabetes. In the study overall: There was similarity between patients and healthy donors in age, gender and cell yields. Study observations and caveats: Any role of HLA type in TCRB rearrangement remained unresolved here.

As every portion of the isolated RNA was reverse transcribed, the sequencing read expressed TCRB transcripts. Sequencing was performed with immunoSEQ multiplex PCR; in TCRdb, only in-frame clones are kept and a portion is missing. The data contain over 300,000 clones, roughly 8% of them singletons. This clone appeared a few times. Its antigen is unknown. This CDR3 comprises 19 residues. Trimming cost V 4 bases and J 7 bases; bases outside gene matches: 19. Germline CDR1 is SGHTS and CDR2 is YDEGEE. This sequence joins TRBV5-8 and TRBJ2-1, with 11 bases that match TRBD2. The source of this sequence is a woman under 30 in good health. Sequencing was carried out using central memory CD4+ T cells from blood. The CDR3 sequence: CASSPESLAGGQRRNEQFF. The CDR3 bases are TGTGCCAGCAGCCCGGAGTCCCTAGCGGGAGGCCAAAGGAGAAATGAGCAGTTCTTC.